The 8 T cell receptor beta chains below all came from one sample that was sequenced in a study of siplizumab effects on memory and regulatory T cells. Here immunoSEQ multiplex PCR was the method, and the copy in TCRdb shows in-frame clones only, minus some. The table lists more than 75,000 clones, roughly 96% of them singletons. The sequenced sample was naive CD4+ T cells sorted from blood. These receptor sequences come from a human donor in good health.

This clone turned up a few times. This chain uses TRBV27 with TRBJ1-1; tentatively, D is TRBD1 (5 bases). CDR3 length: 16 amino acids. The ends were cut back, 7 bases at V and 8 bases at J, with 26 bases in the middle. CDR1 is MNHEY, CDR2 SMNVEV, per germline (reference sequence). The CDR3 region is CASTKRGDLIGNEAFF. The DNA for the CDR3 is TGTGCCAGCACTAAGCGAGGGGATCTTATAGGCAACGAAGCTTTCTTT.

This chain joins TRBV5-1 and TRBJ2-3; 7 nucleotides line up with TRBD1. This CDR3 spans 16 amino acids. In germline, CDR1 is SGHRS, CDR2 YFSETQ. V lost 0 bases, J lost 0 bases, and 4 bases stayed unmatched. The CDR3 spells CASSLGGTASTDTQYF. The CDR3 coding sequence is TGCGCCAGCAGCTTGGGGGGGACAGCGAGCACAGATACGCAGTATTTT.

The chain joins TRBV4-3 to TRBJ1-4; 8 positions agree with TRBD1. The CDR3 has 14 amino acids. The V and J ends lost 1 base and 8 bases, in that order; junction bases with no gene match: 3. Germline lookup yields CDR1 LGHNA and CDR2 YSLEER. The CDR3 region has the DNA TGCGCCAGCAGCCAAGGGACAGGGAAAGAAAAACTGTTTTTT. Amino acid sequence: CASSQGTGKEKLFF.

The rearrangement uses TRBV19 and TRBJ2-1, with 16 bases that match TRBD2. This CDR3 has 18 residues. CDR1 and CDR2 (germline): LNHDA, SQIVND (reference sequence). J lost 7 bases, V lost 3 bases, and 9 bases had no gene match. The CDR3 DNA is TGTGCCAGTAGTATCTTGAAAGGGACTAGCGGGGGGGCGAATGAGCAGTTCTTC. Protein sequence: CASSILKGTSGGANEQFF.

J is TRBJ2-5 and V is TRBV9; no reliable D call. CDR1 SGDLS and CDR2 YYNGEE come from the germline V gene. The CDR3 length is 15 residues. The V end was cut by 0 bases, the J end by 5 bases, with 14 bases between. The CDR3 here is CASSVGVAEIETQYF. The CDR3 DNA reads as TGTGCCAGCAGCGTAGGAGTTGCGGAGATTGAGACCCAGTACTTC.

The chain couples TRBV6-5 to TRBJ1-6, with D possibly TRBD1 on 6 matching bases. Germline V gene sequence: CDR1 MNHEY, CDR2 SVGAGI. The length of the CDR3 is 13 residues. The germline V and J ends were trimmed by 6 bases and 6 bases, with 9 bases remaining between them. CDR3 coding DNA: TGTGCCAGCAGCCAGGGGCGTAATTCACCCCTCCACTTT. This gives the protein CASSQGRNSPLHF.

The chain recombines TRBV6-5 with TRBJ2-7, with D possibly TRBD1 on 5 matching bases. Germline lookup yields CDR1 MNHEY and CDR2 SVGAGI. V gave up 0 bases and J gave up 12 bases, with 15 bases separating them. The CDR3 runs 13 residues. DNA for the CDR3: TGTGCCAGCAGTTACTCGATTTCGCAGGGTGGGTACTTC. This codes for CASSYSISQGGYF.

CDR3 in DNA: TGTGCCAGCAGCCGGACAGGGGGGCAGCCCCAGCATTTT. Protein: CASSRTGGQPQHF. The rearrangement uses TRBV11-2 and TRBJ1-5; 10 bases map to TRBD1. Germline V gives CDR1 SGHAT, CDR2 FQNNGV. The CDR3 consists of 13 residues. V was clipped by 5 bases and J by 7 bases; unmatched bases: 2.